The present T cell receptor beta chain was sequenced within a study of blood T cells in healthy people across ages. General study findings and limits: When set beside aged donors, long-lived donors presented more naive CD4+ cells and higher diversity. Per million T cells, the diversity of TCR beta decreased roughly linearly as age advanced.

Many counts were recorded for this clonotype. The antigen remains undetermined. This CDR3 is 16 amino acids long. V lost 0 bases, J lost 8 bases, and 19 bases lay in between. Germline CDR1 reads DFQATT; CDR2 reads SNEGSKA (reference sequence). Primed by a sample-barcoded 5' primer and a J-beta primer mix, a second PCR proceeded for roughly 7 to 11 cycles. Each cDNA molecule carried a tag from a template-switch adaptor that contained 12 random nucleotides. TCRdb reprocessed the 5' RACE reads via MiXCR and lists one record per CDR3 protein. Of about 720,000 distinct CDR3 sequences listed, over 20% are singletons.

This rearrangement joins TRBV20-1 to TRBJ1-4; D perhaps matches TRBD1 (5 bases). This TCR derives from a man in his 70s in good health. Sequencing used blood. DNA for the CDR3: TGCAGTGCTAGAGATCTCCCGACAGCAAAGCGGGAAAAACTGTTTTTT. Translation gives CSARDLPTAKREKLFF.